The T cell receptor beta chain described here comes from a study of blood T cells in healthy people across ages. A sample-barcoded 5' primer and a J-beta primer mix were used in a second PCR of about 7 to 12 cycles. TCRdb re-derived calls from the 5' RACE reads in MiXCR, one entry per CDR3 protein. The repertoire holds about 570,000 distinct CDR3 sequences, with roughly 28% as singletons. The CDR3 has 11 amino acids. Trimming left V 6 bases short and J 4 bases short, with 9 bases between. Germline V gene sequence: CDR1 DFQATT, CDR2 SNEGSKA (reference sequence). Sequencing was performed on blood. The gene calls are TRBV20-1 and TRBJ2-5; a possible D gene is TRBD1 (6 bases). The clonotype originates from a woman aged 65 to 85 in good health. The CDR3, as DNA: TGCAGTGCCACACAGGGAGAGACCCAGTACTTC. Its translation is CSATQGETQYF.